These 9 T cell receptor beta chains share one sample of origin, sequenced in a study of identical twins. TCRdb ran MiXCR on the 5' RACE reads and lists one entry per CDR3 protein. The sample gives approximately 280,000 distinct CDR3 sequences, more than 6.5% of which show up once; around 2.1% is in the top ten. This same sample was also part of a study on yellow fever vaccine responses in identical twins.

The source material was memory (CD45RO+) T cells sorted from blood. Source of these receptors: a woman aged 18-30 years in good health.

This clonotype was found a few times. The rearrangement uses TRBV7-2 and TRBJ2-1; TRBD2 agrees at 10 bases. V was clipped by 7 bases and J by 6 bases; unmatched bases: 9. Germline V gene lookup returns CDR1 SGHTA and CDR2 FQGNSA. This CDR3 contains 15 residues. The CDR3 DNA is TGTGCCAGCACTCGAGTCCTAGCGGGAGTCAATGAGCAGTTCTTC. It codes for CASTRVLAGVNEQFF.

A few counts support this clonotype. The CDR3 DNA is TGTGCCAGCAGTTCCCTTGGACTAGCGGGAGGTTCGCAGTACTTC. Its protein is CASSSLGLAGGSQYF. V gene TRBV6-5 combines with J gene TRBJ2-7; 14 nucleotides line up with TRBD2. The ends lost 4 bases at V and 9 bases at J; junction bases unmatched: 8. The CDR3 runs to 15 residues. Germline lookup yields CDR1 MNHEY and CDR2 SVGAGI.

This clonotype has a handful of counts. The chain recombines TRBV20-1 with TRBJ1-1; 8 nucleotides line up with TRBD1. Germline CDR1 reads DFQATT; CDR2 reads SNEGSKA (reference sequence). The CDR3 totals 13 residues. J gave up 6 bases and V 5 bases, and 8 bases lay outside the gene matches. In nucleotides, the CDR3 is TGCAGTGCTTCCTGGACAGGGAGGTCTGAAGCTTTCTTT. Protein sequence: CSASWTGRSEAFF.

This clonotype was counted between two and nine times. This chain joins TRBV3-1 and TRBJ2-1; D is perhaps TRBD1 (5 bases). Between the trimmed V and J ends, which lost 4 bases and 4 bases, there was a span of 8 bases. The CDR3 has 13 residues. Germline loops: CDR1 LGHDT, CDR2 YNNKEL (reference sequence). This chain's CDR3 is CASSPDRYNEQFF. The CDR3 DNA follows: TGTGCCAGCAGCCCCGACAGATACAATGAGCAGTTCTTC.

This rearrangement joins TRBV2 to TRBJ2-5; 11 bases are a match to TRBD1. The trim removed 6 bases at V and 4 bases at J, leaving 10 bases unmatched. The CDR3 covers 16 residues. Germline-derived CDR1 and CDR2 are SNHLY and FYNNEI. DNA of the CDR3: TGTGCCAGCAGCGCAACCGGGACAGGGGGATTAGAGACCCAGTACTTC. It codes for CASSATGTGGLETQYF.

This rearrangement joins TRBV19 to TRBJ2-7, with 8 bases fitting TRBD2. CDR1 LNHDA and CDR2 SQIVND come from the germline V gene (reference sequence). CDR3 length: 15 amino acids. Unmatched junction bases numbered 9, after V lost 3 bases and J lost 5 bases. For the CDR3, the DNA is TGTGCCAGTAGTATTAGCGGGGCTGGGTTCCACGAGCAGTACTTC. Its protein product is CASSISGAGFHEQYF.

This clonotype showed up many times. The chain combines TRBV20-1 with TRBJ2-6, with 8 positions matching TRBD1. Trimming removed 2 bases from V and 4 bases from J; junction bases left unmatched: 7. The germline V gene has CDR1 DFQATT and CDR2 SNEGSKA (reference sequence). This CDR3 has 16 amino acids. The CDR3, as DNA: TGCAGTGCTAGAAGACAGGGGATGCGGGGGGCCAACGTCCTGACTTTC. Translated: CSARRQGMRGANVLTF.

This clonotype was seen ten or more times. The chain couples TRBV12-3 or TRBV12-4 to TRBJ1-2; D possibly corresponds to TRBD1 (5 bases). Trimming took off 6 bases at V and 6 bases at J, with 14 bases between the two ends. The CDR3 totals 13 residues. CDR3 nucleotides: TGTGCCAGCAGCCCGACTTCGGGGCATGGCTACACCTTC. Its translation: CASSPTSGHGYTF.

This clonotype has only a few counts. The chain couples TRBV28 to TRBJ1-4; no clear D gene. Trimming shortened V by 9 bases and J by 4 bases, and 12 bases separated the two germline ends. Per the germline V gene, CDR1 is MDHEN and CDR2 is SYDVKM. The CDR3 contains 13 residues. This chain's CDR3 is CASTGGINEKLFF. The CDR3, as DNA: TGTGCCAGTACGGGAGGGATTAATGAAAAACTGTTTTTT.